Listed below are T cell receptor beta chains from one sample, sequenced in a study of T cells in Graves' hyperthyroidism and ophthalmopathy. TCRdb re-called the multiplex PCR reads through MiXCR, storing one row per CDR3 protein. The top ten hold around 17% of the sample, which has about 770,000 distinct CDR3 sequences, about 17% seen once. Sample: blood. These receptors all stem from a woman between 45 and 65 years old with Graves' hyperthyroidism that later progressed to Graves' ophthalmopathy. The CDR3 runs from the conserved cysteine through the conserved F or W. Fields, in order: V gene, J gene, D gene, clone size, CDR3 DNA, CDR3 protein. The D gene is left open where the match is weak. Expanded clones get a size class; other rows say once, few or many, or leave the size out.

>TRBV24-1|TRBJ1-1|.|.
TGTGCCACCAGTGACGGGACGGAGAACACTGAAGCTTTCTTT
CATSDGTENTEAFF
>TRBV16|TRBJ1-1|TRBD1|many
TGTGCCAGCAGCCAAGGCACAGGGGTGACCGGAGCTTTCTTT
CASSQGTGVTGAFF
>TRBV20-1|TRBJ2-4|.|.
TGCAGTGCTAGAGATTGGTCGGCCAAAAACATTCAGTACTTC
CSARDWSAKNIQYF
>TRBV27|TRBJ1-1|.|few
TGTGCCAGCAGTTTACAGGATGGGACTGAAGCTTTCTTT
CASSLQDGTEAFF
>TRBV6-5|TRBJ1-1|.|many
TGTGCCAGCAGTTACTCGCTGCCTATCGGGACTGAAGCTTTCTTT
CASSYSLPIGTEAFF
>TRBV2|TRBJ1-3|TRBD1|few
TGTGCCAGCAGTGGGACAGGGAGGGACACCATATATTTT
CASSGTGRDTIYF
>TRBV27|TRBJ2-7|.|many
TGTGCCAGCAGCTGGGACGGCTACTACGAGCAGTACTTC
CASSWDGYYEQYF
>TRBV6-4|TRBJ2-5|TRBD2|.
TGTGCCAGCACCCCGACTAGCGGAAAGTGGGAGACCCGGTACTTC
CASTPTSGKWETRYF
>TRBV6-2/TRBV6-3|TRBJ2-1|TRBD2|once
TGTGCCAGCAGTACCCACGGGACTAGCGCTGAGCAGTTCTTC
CASSTHGTSAEQFF
>TRBV11-2|TRBJ2-1|.|many
TGTGCCAGCAGCTTCCAAACGGGGCCCAATGAGCAGTTCTTC
CASSFQTGPNEQFF
>TRBV15|TRBJ1-4|TRBD1|.
TGTGCCACCAGCAGAGATAGGGGACAGAATGAAAAACTGTTTTTT
CATSRDRGQNEKLFF
>TRBV7-2|TRBJ1-5|.|.
TGTGCCAGCAGCTCAGACAGAGATCAGCCCCAGCATTTT
CASSSDRDQPQHF
>TRBV3-1|TRBJ1-2|TRBD1|many
TGTGCCAGCAGCTGGGACAGGAACTATGGCTACACCTTC
CASSWDRNYGYTF
>TRBV6-1|TRBJ1-1|TRBD1|few
TGTGCCAGCAGTACTCGCCGACAGGGGAACACTGAAGCTTTCTTT
CASSTRRQGNTEAFF
>TRBV19|TRBJ2-5|.|.
TGTGCCAGTAGTATAGGCCTAGTGGCACAAGAGACCCAGTACTTC
CASSIGLVAQETQYF
>TRBV5-1|TRBJ2-2|.|few
TGCGCCAGCAGCTTGGATCGGGGAATAAACACCGGGGAGCTGTTTTTT
CASSLDRGINTGELFF
>TRBV3-1|TRBJ2-4|.|few
TGTGCCAGCAGCCAAGCTATGGGGGCTGCCAAAAACATTCAGTACTTC
CASSQAMGAAKNIQYF
>TRBV15|TRBJ1-6|.|.
TGTGCCACCAGCAGAGATATCTTCGCCTATGATTCACCCCTCCACTTT
CATSRDIFAYDSPLHF
>TRBV18|TRBJ1-1|TRBD1|.
TGTGCCAGCTCACCCGACTCGGGACAGAGGATGAACACTGAAGCTTTCTTT
CASSPDSGQRMNTEAFF
>TRBV11-2|TRBJ2-1|.|many
TGTGCCAGCAGCTTGTGGTCTGGTGAGCAGTTCTTC
CASSLWSGEQFF
>TRBV20-1|TRBJ2-1|.|.
TGCAGTGCTACCGAGAACCGGGAAACAGGGAATGAGCAGTTCTTC
CSATENRETGNEQFF
>TRBV6-1|TRBJ1-2|.|many
TGTGCCAGCAGTTTAAGGCAGCGTGGCTACACCTTC
CASSLRQRGYTF
>TRBV29-1|TRBJ1-4|.|few
TGCAGCGTCGGGGACGGTGCAACTAATGAAAAACTGTTTTTT
CSVGDGATNEKLFF
>TRBV7-3|TRBJ1-3|.|few
TGTGCCAGCAGCTTAACGGGGGGGTTGGACACCATATATTTT
CASSLTGGLDTIYF
>TRBV10-3|TRBJ1-1|.|few
TGTGCCACCCGCGGGAGGGGGGGCACTGAAGCTTTCTTT
CATRGRGGTEAFF
>TRBV7-4|TRBJ1-5|TRBD1|.
TGTGCCAGCAGCCCCAAGGGGGCGAGAGGCAATCAGCCCCAGCATTTT
CASSPKGARGNQPQHF
>TRBV7-9|TRBJ1-2|TRBD1|.
TGTGCCAGCATACGGACAGGGGGCTATGGCTACACCTTC
CASIRTGGYGYTF
>TRBV29-1|TRBJ1-1|TRBD1|few
TGCAGCGTGGGGGACAGGGTGAACACTGAAGCTTTCTTT
CSVGDRVNTEAFF
>TRBV9|TRBJ2-7|.|few
TGTGCCAGCAGCGTAGATGACAGCCCGCAGTACTTC
CASSVDDSPQYF
>TRBV18|TRBJ1-5|.|many
TGTGCCAGCTCACCAGAGGTAGCGGGAGGTAATCAGCCCCAGCATTTT
CASSPEVAGGNQPQHF
>TRBV5-1|TRBJ2-6|.|many
TGCGCCAGCAGCTTGGCCGATACTTTCTCTGGGGCCAACGTCCTGACTTTC
CASSLADTFSGANVLTF
>TRBV11-2|TRBJ2-3|.|many
TGTGCCAGCAGCTCCACCCTAGTTGGTACGCAGTATTTT
CASSSTLVGTQYF
>TRBV6-1|TRBJ2-1|TRBD1|.
TGTGCCAGCAGTAATGGACAGGGCTCCTACAATGAGCAGTTCTTC
CASSNGQGSYNEQFF
>TRBV2|TRBJ1-5|TRBD1|many
TGTGCCAGCAGCGACGGGACAGGGAACAATCAGCCCCAGCATTTT
CASSDGTGNNQPQHF
>TRBV6-1|TRBJ1-1|TRBD1|many
TGTGCCAGCAGTGAAGCGCATCCGGGACAGGTAATGAACACTGAAGCTTTCTTT
CASSEAHPGQVMNTEAFF
>TRBV2|TRBJ2-3|TRBD2|many
TGTGCCAGCAGGGCGCCGGGACTAGCGGGGAGCACAGATACGCAGTATTTT
CASRAPGLAGSTDTQYF
>TRBV5-1|TRBJ2-1|.|few
TGCGCCGGCAAAGGTGAGGGATCGCTTTACAATGAGCAGTTCTTC
CAGKGEGSLYNEQFF
>TRBV11-2|TRBJ1-2|.|few
TGTGCCAGCAGCTCTCCGGACAGACCCCATGGCTACACCTTC
CASSSPDRPHGYTF
>TRBV9|TRBJ2-7|.|.
TGTGCCAGCAGCCCAACTCTGTGGGGAGACTACGAGCAGTACTTC
CASSPTLWGDYEQYF
>TRBV2|TRBJ2-5|.|few
TGTGCCAGCAATAGTTACTTGGGGCCGGAGACCCAGTACTTC
CASNSYLGPETQYF
>TRBV12-3/TRBV12-4|TRBJ2-6|.|many
TGTGCCAGCAGTCCCCCAGTCTCTGGGGCCAACGTCCTGACTTTC
CASSPPVSGANVLTF
>TRBV7-2|TRBJ1-3|.|.
TGTGCCAGCAGCTTAGCTGTCTCGAGCTCTGGAAACACCATATATTTT
CASSLAVSSSGNTIYF
>TRBV2|TRBJ2-1|TRBD2|many
TGTGCCAGCAGTGGACCGCTAGCGGGGGGGCGTAATGAGCAGTTCTTC
CASSGPLAGGRNEQFF
>TRBV7-8|TRBJ1-5|TRBD1|many
TGTGCCAGCAGCTGGCAGGACAGGGGCAATCAGCCCCAGCATTTT
CASSWQDRGNQPQHF
>TRBV6-6|TRBJ2-7|TRBD1|many
TGTGCCAGCAGTTACCTTACCGGGACAGGGGGCGACGAGCAGTACTTC
CASSYLTGTGGDEQYF
>TRBV11-3|TRBJ2-2|.|many
TGTGCCAGCAGCTTATACGGAGGGGGGAACACCGGGGAGCTGTTTTTT
CASSLYGGGNTGELFF
>TRBV11-2|TRBJ1-1|TRBD1|many
TGTGCCAGCAGCTCACGTCCCACAGGGGTAACCACTGAAGCTTTCTTT
CASSSRPTGVTTEAFF
>TRBV29-1|TRBJ1-5|.|many
TGCAGCGTTGCAGAACAGGGTTCGAATCAGCCCCAGCATTTT
CSVAEQGSNQPQHF
>TRBV28|TRBJ2-7|.|many
TGTGCCAGCAGCCTAATTAACTACGAGCAGTACTTC
CASSLINYEQYF
>TRBV7-6|TRBJ2-2|.|many
TGTGCCAGCAGCAAGACAGGGACTCACACCGGGGAGCTGTTTTTT
CASSKTGTHTGELFF
>TRBV20-1|TRBJ2-6|.|few
TGCAGTGCTAGCCAGGGTGCTTTTAAGGCGTATGGGGCCAACGTCCTGACTTTC
CSASQGAFKAYGANVLTF
>TRBV5-1|TRBJ1-1|.|.
TGCGCCAGCAGCGCGACCCCCGGGAACACTGAAGCTTTCTTT
CASSATPGNTEAFF
>TRBV14|TRBJ1-4|TRBD1|.
TGTGCCAGCAGCCAGACAGGGCTAAAACTGTTTTTT
CASSQTGLKLFF
>TRBV13|TRBJ2-7|.|many
TGTGCCAGCAGCTGGGGGACGGCGGAGCAGTACTTC
CASSWGTAEQYF